The 28 T cell receptor beta chains given below trace back to one sample, sequenced in a study of blood T cells in healthy people across ages. Alongside a J-beta primer mix, a sample-barcoded 5' primer served in a second PCR lasting roughly 7 to 11 cycles. TCRdb reprocessed the 5' RACE reads via MiXCR and lists one record per CDR3 protein. The table has about 670,000 distinct CDR3 sequences, more than 45% seen once. Sequencing was performed on blood. Source of these receptors: a woman aged 80 or older in good health.

This clonotype appeared once. The V call is TRBV29-1, the J call TRBJ2-1; D gene unclear. Trimming removed 3 bases from V and 5 bases from J, with 8 bases in between. CDR1 and CDR2 from the germline V gene are SQVTM and ANQGSEA. The CDR3 extends over 12 amino acids. The CDR3 DNA follows: TGCAGCGTTGAGGGCCTCAACAATGAGCAGTTCTTC. This codes for CSVEGLNNEQFF.

The chain combines TRBV29-1 with TRBJ1-1, with D maybe TRBD1 (5 bases). Germline V gene sequence: CDR1 SQVTM, CDR2 ANQGSEA. V was shortened by 5 bases and J by 7 bases, with 14 bases between the two germline ends. The CDR3 totals 12 residues. The CDR3 nucleotides read TGCAGCGTTAAACGGGGGGTTAATGAAGCTTTCTTT. Translating gives CSVKRGVNEAFF. Full variable domain (rest looked up from reference TRBV29-1 and TRBJ1-1): SAVISQKPSRDICQRGTSLTIQCQVDSQVTMMFWYRQQPGQSLTLIATANQGSEATYESGFVIDKFPISRPNLTFSTLTVSNMSPEDSSIYLCSVKRGVNEAFFGQGTRLTVV.

This clonotype was counted between two and nine times. A much larger clone sits a single nucleotide away, making a read error possible. This chain connects TRBV2 to TRBJ2-1, with a weak D call TRBD2 (6 bases). The J call may be wrong; the DNA end is better matched by TRBJ2-7. The length of the CDR3 is 16 residues. From germline, CDR1 is SNHLY and CDR2 FYNNEI. This CDR3 is CASSPGPGGTYNEQYF. The CDR3, as DNA: TGTGCCAGCAGCCCAGGCCCCGGGGGAACCTACAATGAGCAGTACTTC.

Concerning this clonotype itself: It differs at one base from a far larger clone, so likely a read error. The chain combines TRBV27 with TRBJ2-1; no clear D gene. The CDR3 spans 11 residues. Germline CDR1 MNHEY, CDR2 SMNVEV (reference sequence). The chain's CDR3 is CASSLWGERFF. The CDR3 DNA follows: TGTGCCAGCAGTTTATGGGGTGAGCGGTTCTTC.

This chain connects TRBV3-1 to TRBJ2-7; 7 nucleotides match TRBD2. After removal of 4 bases from V and 1 base from J, the junction contained 10 bases not matched to a gene. Germline V gene lookup returns CDR1 LGHDT and CDR2 YNNKEL (reference sequence). This CDR3 region has 16 residues. The CDR3 region has the DNA TGTGCCAGCAGCCCATATACGGGGCGGGGGTCCTACGAGCAGTACTTC. Its translation is CASSPYTGRGSYEQYF.

This sequence joins TRBV12-3 or TRBV12-4 and TRBJ1-2; D may be TRBD1 (6 bases). This CDR3 is built from 14 residues. V was cut by 5 bases and J by 3 bases, with 13 bases left in between. The CDR3 DNA reads TGTGCCAGCAGTATACAGGGTTATGACTATGGCTACACCTTC. It is translated as CASSIQGYDYGYTF.

This clonotype occurred many times. The chain employs TRBV6-6 and TRBJ2-7; the match to TRBD2 covers 10 bases. The trim removed 7 bases at V and 8 bases at J, leaving 8 bases unmatched. The germline V gene has CDR1 MNHNY and CDR2 SVGAGI (reference sequence). The CDR3 is made up of 13 amino acids. CDR3 protein: CASIGLAGEQQYF. In nucleotides, the CDR3 is TGTGCCAGCATTGGGCTAGCGGGAGAACAGCAGTACTTC.

Regarding this clonotype: This could be a read error, since a much larger clone is one nucleotide away. The DNA for the CDR3 is TGCAGCATTGAAGACAGTACAGATACGCAGTATTTT. This gives the protein CSIEDSTDTQYF. This rearrangement joins TRBV29-1 to TRBJ2-3, with D tentatively TRBD1 (5 bases). Germline V CDR1 and CDR2: SQVTM, ANQGSEA. The CDR3 consists of 12 residues.

The chain combines TRBV27 with TRBJ2-7, with D unclear. Germline V gives CDR1 MNHEY, CDR2 SMNVEV (reference sequence). This CDR3 is 11 amino acids long. The ends were cut back, 5 bases at V and 8 bases at J, with 10 bases in the middle. CDR3 protein: CASSHNYKQYF. The CDR3 nucleotides are TGTGCCAGCAGTCATAATTACAAGCAGTACTTC.

The table lists this clonotype with a few counts. The chain links TRBV3-1 to TRBJ2-5; 7 nucleotides agree with TRBD1. The J call is uncertain, as TRBJ2-7 better fits the DNA end. Germline assignment: CDR1 LGHDT and CDR2 YNNKEL (reference sequence). CDR3 length: 16 residues. The DNA of the CDR3 is TGTGCCAGCAGCCAGAGATCCGGGACAGCTGGTGGCGAGCAGTACTTC. Amino acid sequence: CASSQRSGTAGGEQYF.

As regards this clonotype: This may arise from a read error, as a much more abundant clone is one base away. The chain is built from TRBV6-6 and TRBJ2-1, with 12 bases fitting TRBD2. CDR1 and CDR2 (germline): MNHNY, SVGAGI (reference sequence). There are 16 residues in the CDR3. J lost 8 bases, V lost 5 bases, and 10 bases had no gene match. CDR3 protein: CASSPKALAGGYEQFF. The DNA for the CDR3 is TGTGCCAGCAGTCCAAAAGCACTAGCGGGGGGCTATGAGCAGTTCTTC.

This clonotype has a count of ten or more. The chain couples TRBV5-1 to TRBJ2-5; D not certain. The CDR3 sequence is 14 residues long. The germline CDR1 and CDR2 sequences are SGHRS and YFSETQ. Trimming took 1 base from V and 0 from J, leaving 7 bases between them. CDR3 nucleotide sequence: TGCGCCAGCAGCTTGTTTAGAAACCAAGAGACCCAGTACTTC. It yields the protein CASSLFRNQETQYF.

This chain links TRBV12-3 or TRBV12-4 with TRBJ2-2, with D perhaps TRBD2 (5 bases). The CDR3 runs to 15 residues. Deletions cut 2 bases from V and 3 bases from J, with 10 bases between. The CDR3 DNA follows: TGTGCCAGCAGTTTACCGGGGTATGACACCGGGGAGCTGTTTTTT. Amino acid sequence: CASSLPGYDTGELFF.

The gene calls are TRBV29-1 and TRBJ1-2, with D maybe TRBD1 (5 bases). Between the trimmed V and J ends, which lost 7 bases and 4 bases, there was a span of 13 bases. In germline, CDR1 is SQVTM, CDR2 ANQGSEA. The CDR3 extends over 12 amino acids. CDR3 nucleotide sequence: TGCAGCGGGGGGACCGGCCTCTATGGCTACACCTTC. It translates to CSGGTGLYGYTF. The full variable domain, rest sourced from reference TRBV29-1 and TRBJ1-2, is SAVISQKPSRDICQRGTSLTIQCQVDSQVTMMFWYRQQPGQSLTLIATANQGSEATYESGFVIDKFPISRPNLTFSTLTVSNMSPEDSSIYLCSGGTGLYGYTFGSGTRLTVV.

At least ten counts were recorded for this clonotype. The chain's CDR3 is CSARDPGRVNYGYTF. The CDR3 nucleotides are TGCAGTGCTAGAGATCCTGGCAGGGTAAACTATGGCTACACCTTC. This chain uses TRBV20-1 with TRBJ1-2; D is perhaps TRBD1 (5 bases). The CDR3 is 15 amino acids. Germline V lookup: CDR1 DFQATT, CDR2 SNEGSKA (reference sequence). The germline V and J ends were trimmed by 0 bases and 2 bases, with 13 bases remaining between them.

The count of this clonotype is one. The V and J genes are TRBV20-1 and TRBJ2-3; D is possibly TRBD2 (6 bases). Trimming removed 5 bases at V and 8 bases at J, with 17 bases between. CDR3 length: 13 amino acids. Germline V CDR1 and CDR2: DFQATT, SNEGSKA (reference sequence). Here the CDR3 DNA reads TGCAGTGCTCGGCGGGACTTCCAGGGTACGCAGTATTTT. It is translated as CSARRDFQGTQYF.

This sequence joins TRBV29-1 and TRBJ2-3; D gene uncertain. This CDR3 contains 11 residues. CDR1 and CDR2 from the germline V gene are SQVTM and ANQGSEA. The V and J ends lost 8 bases and 8 bases respectively, with 14 bases between them. This chain's CDR3 is CSSNLHGTQYF. In DNA, the CDR3 is TGCAGCTCTAATCTCCACGGTACGCAGTATTTT.

This clonotype has more than one count but fewer than ten. CDR3 in amino acids: CASSPRPSSYNEQFF. For the CDR3, the DNA is TGTGCCAGCAGTCCCAGACCCAGCTCCTACAATGAGCAGTTCTTC. The gene calls are TRBV12-3 or TRBV12-4 and TRBJ2-1; D is uncertain. This CDR3 is 15 amino acids long. The germline V and J ends were trimmed by 5 bases and 0 bases, with 11 bases remaining between them.

The J gene is TRBJ1-1, the V gene TRBV20-1, with 7 bases that match TRBD1. The CDR3 is 14 amino acids. Per the germline V gene, CDR1 is DFQATT and CDR2 is SNEGSKA (reference sequence). V lost 5 bases, J lost 1 base, and 7 bases stayed unmatched. The CDR3 region is CSAWTGGGNTEAFF. The CDR3 bases are TGCAGTGCTTGGACAGGTGGGGGGAACACTGAAGCTTTCTTT.

The chain links TRBV7-2 to TRBJ2-5; 7 nucleotides agree with TRBD1. This CDR3 region has 15 residues. Germline CDR1 SGHTA, CDR2 FQGNSA. Unmatched junction bases numbered 9, after V lost 3 bases and J lost 5 bases. The CDR3 region is CASSLVSGGYETQYF. The CDR3 DNA reads TGTGCCAGCAGCTTGGTGTCAGGGGGATATGAGACCCAGTACTTC.

About this clonotype itself: A much larger clone differs from this one at a single base, so this may be a read error. The chain is built from TRBV7-3 and TRBJ2-1; weak D call: TRBD2 (5 bases). The DNA matches TRBJ2-7 better at its end, which makes the J call doubtful. Germline lookup yields CDR1 SGHTA and CDR2 FQGTGA. The CDR3 extends over 15 amino acids. The CDR3 here is CASSLGPSSYNEQYF. Here the CDR3 DNA reads TGTGCCAGCAGCTTAGGGCCTAGCTCCTACAATGAGCAGTACTTC.

J is TRBJ2-4 and V is TRBV5-5, with 9 bases identical to TRBD1. With 1 base clipped from V and 8 bases from J, the junction kept 7 bases outside the gene matches. Looked up from germline, CDR1 is SGHKS and CDR2 is YYEKEE (reference sequence). The CDR3 extends over 15 amino acids. In DNA form, the CDR3 reads TGTGCCAGCAGCTTGCCGGGACAGGGACTTCACATTCAGTACTTC. Amino acid sequence: CASSLPGQGLHIQYF.

Only a few counts were recorded for this clonotype. The V gene is TRBV29-1, the J gene TRBJ2-7; D ambiguous. CDR3 length: 14 residues. V lost 6 bases, J lost 0 bases, and 15 bases lay in between. CDR1 is SQVTM, CDR2 ANQGSEA, per germline. The CDR3 sequence is CSVWKGPSSYEQYF. In DNA form, the CDR3 reads TGCAGCGTCTGGAAGGGTCCAAGCTCCTACGAGCAGTACTTC.

This clonotype is a singleton in its sample. The rearrangement uses TRBV5-1 and TRBJ2-3; no firm D call. From germline, CDR1 is SGHRS and CDR2 YFSETQ. The CDR3 extends over 14 amino acids. Trimming shortened V by 5 bases and J by 4 bases, and 14 bases separated the two germline ends. The CDR3 spells CASSPHGPPDTQYF. Here the CDR3 DNA reads TGCGCCAGCAGTCCCCACGGGCCCCCAGATACGCAGTATTTT.

The chain uses TRBV20-1 and TRBJ1-6, with no clear D. V was pared by 3 bases and J by 8 bases, with 14 bases between. From germline, CDR1 is DFQATT and CDR2 SNEGSKA (reference sequence). The CDR3 runs 14 residues. This chain's CDR3 is CSARDPSKYSPLHF. The DNA of the CDR3 is TGCAGTGCTAGGGACCCTAGCAAATATTCACCCCTCCACTTT.

In the case of this clonotype: A much larger clone differs by one base, so this may be a read error. CDR3 bases: TGTGCCAGCAGCTTCCTTAATGGGTTACAGGGCGCCATACCTACGGATGGCTACACCTTC. This encodes CASSFLNGLQGAIPTDGYTF. The rearrangement joins TRBV7-9 to TRBJ1-2, with D possibly matching TRBD1 (6 bases). Germline lookup yields CDR1 SEHNR and CDR2 FQNEAQ (reference sequence). The ends were cut back, 3 bases at V and 6 bases at J, with 32 bases in the middle. The CDR3 is 20 amino acids.

The J gene is TRBJ2-1, the V gene TRBV7-9, with a tentative D call TRBD2 (6 bases). V was trimmed by 4 bases and J by 4 bases, leaving 14 bases between them. CDR3 size: 15 residues. Germline loops: CDR1 SEHNR, CDR2 FQNEAQ (reference sequence). CDR3 sequence (DNA): TGTGCCAGCAGCTCCACCGGGACTGTTTACAATGAGCAGTTCTTC. Translation gives CASSSTGTVYNEQFF. The full variable domain, completed using reference TRBV7-9 and TRBJ2-1, is DTGVSQNPRHKITKRGQNVTFRCDPISEHNRLYWYRQTLGQGPEFLTYFQNEAQLEKSRLLSDRFSAERPKGSFSTLEIQRTEQGDSAMYLCASSSTGTVYNEQFFGPGTRLTVL.

The chain recombines TRBV20-1 with TRBJ2-4, with 12 bases lining up with TRBD2. CDR1 and CDR2 (germline): DFQATT, SNEGSKA (reference sequence). The CDR3 has 16 amino acids. V shed 4 bases and J 6 bases; nucleotides not matched to a gene: 10. CDR3 residues: CSATASGGAGRNIQYF. Here the CDR3 DNA reads TGCAGTGCTACCGCTAGCGGGGGGGCCGGGAGAAACATTCAGTACTTC.